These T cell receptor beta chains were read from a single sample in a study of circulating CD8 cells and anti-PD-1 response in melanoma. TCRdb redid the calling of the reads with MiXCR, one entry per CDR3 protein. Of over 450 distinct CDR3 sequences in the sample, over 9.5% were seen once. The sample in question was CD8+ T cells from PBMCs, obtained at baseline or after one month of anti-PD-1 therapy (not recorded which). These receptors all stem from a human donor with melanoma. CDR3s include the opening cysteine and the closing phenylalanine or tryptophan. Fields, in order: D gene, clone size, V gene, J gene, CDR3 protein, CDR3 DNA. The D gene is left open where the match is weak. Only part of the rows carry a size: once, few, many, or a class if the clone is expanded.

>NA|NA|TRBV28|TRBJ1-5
CASSLWWGSNQPQHF
TGTGCCAGCAGTTTATGGTGGGGTAGCAATCAGCCCCAGCATTTT
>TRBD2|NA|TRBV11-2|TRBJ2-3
CASSRTSGSPDTQYF
TGTGCCAGCAGCCGAACTAGCGGTAGCCCAGATACGCAGTATTTT
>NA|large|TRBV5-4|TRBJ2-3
CASSLIFSTDTQYF
TGTGCCAGCAGCTTGATCTTCAGCACAGATACGCAGTATTTT
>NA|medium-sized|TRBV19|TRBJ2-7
CASSMWVFYEQYF
TGTGCCAGTAGTATGTGGGTTTTCTACGAGCAGTACTTC
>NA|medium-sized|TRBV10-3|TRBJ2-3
CAISEGVQGTISTDTQYF
TGTGCCATCAGTGAGGGGGTGCAGGGGACTATCTCCACAGATACGCAGTATTTT
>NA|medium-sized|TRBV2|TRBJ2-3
CASSEHEGGSTDTQYF
TGTGCCAGCAGTGAACACGAGGGGGGGAGCACAGATACGCAGTATTTT
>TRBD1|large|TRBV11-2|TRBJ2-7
CASSPPGQGLGEQYF
TGTGCCAGCAGCCCCCCGGGACAGGGGTTGGGCGAGCAGTACTTC
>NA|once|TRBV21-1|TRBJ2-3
CASSTAASGGDTQYF
TGTGCCAGCAGCACAGCGGCTAGCGGGGGGGATACGCAGTATTTT
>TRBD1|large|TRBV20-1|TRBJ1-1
CRVRQGATEAFF
TGCAGAGTCCGACAGGGAGCCACTGAAGCTTTCTTT
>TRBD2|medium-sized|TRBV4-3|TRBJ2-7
CASSQVLSGGAYEQYF
TGCGCCAGCAGCCAAGTTCTAAGCGGGGGGGCATACGAGCAGTACTTC
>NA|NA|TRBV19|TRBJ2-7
CASSIARGEQYF
TGTGCCAGTAGTATTGCCAGAGGCGAGCAGTACTTC
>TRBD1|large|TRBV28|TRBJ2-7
CASGTQPWGQGSYEQYF
TGTGCCAGCGGAACCCAACCTTGGGGACAGGGAAGTTACGAGCAGTACTTC
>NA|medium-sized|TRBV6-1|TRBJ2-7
CASSGRDNSYEQYF
TGTGCCAGCAGTGGCCGGGACAACTCCTACGAGCAGTACTTC
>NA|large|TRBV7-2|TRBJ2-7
CASSLSGGAYEQYF
TGTGCCAGCAGCCTCTCTGGCGGGGCCTACGAGCAGTACTTC
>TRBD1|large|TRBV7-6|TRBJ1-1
CASSPGTGGREAFF
TGTGCCAGCAGCCCAGGGACAGGGGGGCGTGAAGCTTTCTTT
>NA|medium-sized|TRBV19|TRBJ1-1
CASSIMTEAFF
TGTGCCAGTAGTATTATGACTGAAGCTTTCTTT
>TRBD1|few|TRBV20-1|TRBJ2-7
CSAIDRGPGSNEQYF
TGCAGTGCCATAGACAGGGGCCCTGGTTCGAACGAGCAGTACTTC
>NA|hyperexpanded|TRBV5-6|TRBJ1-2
CASSLEVGSETYGYTF
TGTGCCAGCAGCTTGGAAGTTGGCAGCGAGACCTATGGCTACACCTTC
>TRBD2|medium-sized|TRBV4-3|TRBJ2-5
CASSQEFPLAGVSQETQYF
TGCGCCAGCAGCCAAGAGTTCCCACTAGCGGGGGTGTCGCAAGAGACCCAGTACTTC
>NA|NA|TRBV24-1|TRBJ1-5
CATQWTDNHQPQHF
TGTGCCACCCAATGGACAGATAACCATCAGCCCCAGCATTTT
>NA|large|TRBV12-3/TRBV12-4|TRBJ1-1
CASSFGGGNTEAFF
TGTGCCAGCAGTTTCGGGGGCGGGAACACTGAAGCTTTCTTT
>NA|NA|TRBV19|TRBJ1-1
CASSMGFWNTEAFF
TGTGCCAGTAGTATGGGTTTCTGGAACACTGAAGCTTTCTTT